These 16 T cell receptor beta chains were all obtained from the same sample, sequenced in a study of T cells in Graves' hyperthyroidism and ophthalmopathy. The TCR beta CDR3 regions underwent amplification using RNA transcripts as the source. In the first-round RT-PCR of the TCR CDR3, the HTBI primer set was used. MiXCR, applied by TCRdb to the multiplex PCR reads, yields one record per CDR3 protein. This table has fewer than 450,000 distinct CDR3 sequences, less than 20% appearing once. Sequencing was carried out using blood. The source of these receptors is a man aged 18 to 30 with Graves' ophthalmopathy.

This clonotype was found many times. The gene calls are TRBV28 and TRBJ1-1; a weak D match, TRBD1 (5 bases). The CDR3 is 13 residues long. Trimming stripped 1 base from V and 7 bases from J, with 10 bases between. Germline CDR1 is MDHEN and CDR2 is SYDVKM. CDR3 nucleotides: TGTGCCAGCAGTTTATCACAGGCAATTGAAGCTTTCTTT. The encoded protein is CASSLSQAIEAFF. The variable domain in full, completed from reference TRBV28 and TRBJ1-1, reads DVKVTQSSRYLVKRTGEKVFLECVQDMDHENMFWYRQDPGLGLRLIYFSYDVKMKEKGDIPEGYSVSREKKERFSLILESASTNQTSMYLCASSLSQAIEAFFGQGTRLTVV.

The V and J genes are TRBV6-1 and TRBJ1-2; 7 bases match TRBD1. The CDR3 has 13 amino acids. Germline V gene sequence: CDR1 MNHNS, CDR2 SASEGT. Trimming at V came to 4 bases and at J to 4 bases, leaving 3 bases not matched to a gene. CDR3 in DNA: TGTGCCAGCAGTGGGGGGACAGCCTATGGCTACACCTTC. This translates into CASSGGTAYGYTF.

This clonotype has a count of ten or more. As DNA, the CDR3 is TGCAGTGCTAGAGGTCGCGGACTAGCGGGGGTGAACTCCTACGAGCAGTACTTC. This gives the protein CSARGRGLAGVNSYEQYF. V and J are TRBV20-1 and TRBJ2-7; 13 bases are a match to TRBD2. The ends lost 1 base at V and 0 bases at J; junction bases unmatched: 9. Germline V gene sequence: CDR1 DFQATT, CDR2 SNEGSKA (reference sequence). This CDR3 spans 18 amino acids.

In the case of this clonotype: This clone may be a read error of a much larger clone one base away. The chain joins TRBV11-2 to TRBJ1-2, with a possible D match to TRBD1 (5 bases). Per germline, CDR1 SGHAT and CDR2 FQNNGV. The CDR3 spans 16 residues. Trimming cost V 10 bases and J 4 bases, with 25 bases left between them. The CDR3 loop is CAISPGDRTTGYGYTF. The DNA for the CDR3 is TGTGCCATCAGTCCCGGGGACCGGACAACTGGCTATGGCTACACCTTC.

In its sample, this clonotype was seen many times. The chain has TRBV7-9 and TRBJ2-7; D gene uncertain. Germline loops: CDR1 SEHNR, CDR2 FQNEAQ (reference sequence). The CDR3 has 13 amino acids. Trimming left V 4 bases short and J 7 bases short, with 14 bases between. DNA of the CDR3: TGTGCCAGCAGCTACGGACGGAGTACGGAGCAGTACTTC. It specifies CASSYGRSTEQYF.

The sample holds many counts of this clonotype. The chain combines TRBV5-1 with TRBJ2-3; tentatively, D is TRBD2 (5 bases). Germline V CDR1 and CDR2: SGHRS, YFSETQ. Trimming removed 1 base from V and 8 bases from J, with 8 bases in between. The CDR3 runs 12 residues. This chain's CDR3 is CASSLTEGTQYF. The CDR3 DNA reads TGCGCCAGCAGCTTGACCGAGGGTACGCAGTATTTT.

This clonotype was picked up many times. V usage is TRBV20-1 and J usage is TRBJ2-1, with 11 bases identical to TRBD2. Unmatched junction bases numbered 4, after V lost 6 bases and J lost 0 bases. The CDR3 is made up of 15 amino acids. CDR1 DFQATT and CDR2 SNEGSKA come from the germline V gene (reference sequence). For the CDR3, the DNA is TGCAGTGCAAGACTAGCGGGGAGCTCCTACAATGAGCAGTTCTTC. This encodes CSARLAGSSYNEQFF.

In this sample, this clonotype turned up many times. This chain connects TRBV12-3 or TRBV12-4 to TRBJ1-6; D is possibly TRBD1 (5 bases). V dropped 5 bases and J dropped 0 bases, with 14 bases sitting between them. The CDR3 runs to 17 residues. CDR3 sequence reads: CASSMGTASSYNSPLHF. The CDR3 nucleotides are TGTGCCAGCAGTATGGGGACGGCCAGCTCCTATAATTCACCCCTCCACTTT.

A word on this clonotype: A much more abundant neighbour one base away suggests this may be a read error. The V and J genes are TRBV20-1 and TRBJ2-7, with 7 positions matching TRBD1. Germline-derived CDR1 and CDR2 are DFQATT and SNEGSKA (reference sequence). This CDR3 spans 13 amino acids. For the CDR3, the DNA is TGCTGTGCTAGCATTACAGGGGTTAACGAGCAGTACTTC. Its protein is CCASITGVNEQYF.

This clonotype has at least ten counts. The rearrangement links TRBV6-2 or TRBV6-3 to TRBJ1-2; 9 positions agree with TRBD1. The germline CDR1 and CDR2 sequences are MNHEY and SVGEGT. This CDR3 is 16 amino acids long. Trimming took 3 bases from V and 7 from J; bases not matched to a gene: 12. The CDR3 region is CASSYLGTGIGGGYTF. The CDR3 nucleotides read TGTGCCAGCAGTTATCTCGGGACAGGGATCGGCGGTGGCTACACCTTC.

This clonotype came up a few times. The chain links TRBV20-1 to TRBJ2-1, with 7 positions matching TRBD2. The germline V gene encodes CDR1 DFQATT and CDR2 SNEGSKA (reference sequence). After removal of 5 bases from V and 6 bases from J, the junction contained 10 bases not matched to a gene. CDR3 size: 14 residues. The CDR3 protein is CSAPVRDYRNEQFF. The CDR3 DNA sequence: TGCAGTGCTCCCGTAAGGGACTACCGCAATGAGCAGTTCTTC.

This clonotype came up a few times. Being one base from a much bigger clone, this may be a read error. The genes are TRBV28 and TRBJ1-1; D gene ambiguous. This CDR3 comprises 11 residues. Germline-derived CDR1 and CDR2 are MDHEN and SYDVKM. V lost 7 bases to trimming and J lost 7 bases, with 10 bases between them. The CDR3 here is CASMVVLEAFF. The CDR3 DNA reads TGTGCCAGCATGGTGGTGCTTGAAGCTTTCTTT.

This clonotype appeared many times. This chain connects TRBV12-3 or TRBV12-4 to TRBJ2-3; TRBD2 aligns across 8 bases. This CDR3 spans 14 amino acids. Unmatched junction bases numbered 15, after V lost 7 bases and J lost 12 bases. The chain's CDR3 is CASTQVDAGGYQYF. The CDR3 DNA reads TGTGCCAGCACCCAAGTGGACGCGGGGGGTTACCAGTATTTT.

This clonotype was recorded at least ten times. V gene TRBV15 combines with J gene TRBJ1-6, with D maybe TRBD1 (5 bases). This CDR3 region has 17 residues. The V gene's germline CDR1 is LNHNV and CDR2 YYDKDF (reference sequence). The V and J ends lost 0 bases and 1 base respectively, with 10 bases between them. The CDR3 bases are TGTGCCACCAGCAGAGATGGTAGGGGATCCTATAATTCACCCCTCCACTTT. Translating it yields CATSRDGRGSYNSPLHF.

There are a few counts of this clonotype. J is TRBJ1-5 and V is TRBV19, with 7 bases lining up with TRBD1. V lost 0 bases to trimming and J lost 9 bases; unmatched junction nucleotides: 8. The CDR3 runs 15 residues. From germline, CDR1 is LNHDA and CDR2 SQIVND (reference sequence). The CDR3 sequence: CASSIERQGSGPQHF. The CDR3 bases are TGTGCCAGTAGTATAGAGAGACAGGGCTCAGGGCCCCAGCATTTT.

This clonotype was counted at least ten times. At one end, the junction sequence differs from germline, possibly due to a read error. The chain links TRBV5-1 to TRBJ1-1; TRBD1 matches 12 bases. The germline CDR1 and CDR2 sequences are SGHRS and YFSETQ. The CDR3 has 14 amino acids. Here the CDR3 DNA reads TGTGCCAGCAGTGGCCGGGACAGGGGGCTTGAAGCTTTCTTT. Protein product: CASSGRDRGLEAFF.